These T cell receptor beta chains were read from a single sample in a study of cytotoxic CD8 clonotypes in ibrutinib-treated CLL. Data came from immunoSEQ multiplex PCR; TCRdb stores just in-frame clones and leaves some out. This table has around 92,000 clones, around 77% appearing once. This sample comprised PBMCs, obtained after 24 months of ibrutinib treatment. The receptors shown here come from a human donor with chronic lymphocytic leukemia. Each CDR3 is given with its conserved first and last residue. A D gene is named only where the DNA matches it firmly. The listing skips clone size in some rows; elsewhere it reads once, few, many or a size class.

V gene: TRBV5-1
CDR3 length: 16
clone size: NA
J gene: TRBJ2-1
D gene: TRBD2
CDR3 protein: CASSLVTSGFRSEQFF
CDR3 DNA: TGCGCCAGCAGCTTGGTCACTAGCGGGTTTAGAAGTGAGCAGTTCTTC

V gene: TRBV6-6
CDR3 length: 14
clone size: NA
J gene: TRBJ2-1
D gene: NA
CDR3 protein: CASSPGGSYNEQFF
CDR3 DNA: TGTGCCAGCAGCCCAGGGGGGTCCTACAATGAGCAGTTCTTC

V gene: TRBV14
CDR3 length: 15
clone size: NA
J gene: TRBJ2-5
D gene: NA
CDR3 protein: CASSQPGLLKETQYF
CDR3 DNA: TGTGCCAGCAGCCAGCCGGGACTTCTGAAAGAGACCCAGTACTTC

V gene: TRBV5-8
CDR3 length: 16
clone size: NA
J gene: TRBJ1-4
D gene: TRBD1
CDR3 protein: CASSLGGGTSNEKLFF
CDR3 DNA: TGTGCCAGCAGCTTAGGGGGCGGAACTTCTAATGAAAAACTGTTTTTT

V gene: TRBV9
CDR3 length: 16
clone size: many
J gene: TRBJ1-2
D gene: TRBD1
CDR3 protein: CASSVVGTEGLYGYTF
CDR3 DNA: TGTGCCAGCAGCGTAGTTGGGACAGAGGGCCTCTATGGCTACACCTTC

V gene: TRBV10-3
CDR3 length: 13
clone size: NA
J gene: TRBJ1-2
D gene: NA
CDR3 protein: CAISETVDYGYTF
CDR3 DNA: TGTGCCATCAGTGAGACAGTCGACTATGGCTACACCTTC

V gene: TRBV27
CDR3 length: 18
clone size: once
J gene: TRBJ1-1
D gene: NA
CDR3 protein: CASSLIGGQNTRNTEAFF
CDR3 DNA: TGTGCCAGCAGTTTAATCGGGGGGCAAAATACACGGAACACTGAAGCTTTCTTT

V gene: TRBV27
CDR3 length: 15
clone size: NA
J gene: TRBJ2-7
D gene: TRBD2
CDR3 protein: CASSPELAGTYEQYF
CDR3 DNA: TGTGCCAGCAGCCCCGAGCTAGCGGGAACCTACGAGCAGTACTTC

V gene: TRBV30
CDR3 length: 15
clone size: NA
J gene: TRBJ2-3
D gene: NA
CDR3 protein: CAWSVQIVAGSTQYF
CDR3 DNA: TGTGCCTGGAGTGTACAGATTGTGGCAGGGTCTACGCAGTATTTT

V gene: TRBV5-4
CDR3 length: 13
clone size: few
J gene: TRBJ2-1
D gene: NA
CDR3 protein: CASSLEGGDEQFF
CDR3 DNA: TGTGCCAGCAGCTTAGAAGGTGGCGATGAGCAGTTCTTC

V gene: TRBV7-2
CDR3 length: 16
clone size: NA
J gene: TRBJ1-1
D gene: NA
CDR3 protein: CASSLRGEGLNTEAFF
CDR3 DNA: TGTGCCAGCAGCCTAAGGGGGGAGGGATTGAACACTGAAGCTTTCTTT

V gene: TRBV6-5
CDR3 length: 14
clone size: NA
J gene: TRBJ1-1
D gene: NA
CDR3 protein: CASSYGIRGTEAFF
CDR3 DNA: TGTGCCAGCAGTTACGGAATACGGGGCACTGAAGCTTTCTTT

V gene: TRBV5-1
CDR3 length: 16
clone size: NA
J gene: TRBJ2-2
D gene: NA
CDR3 protein: CASSLVATKPDGELFF
CDR3 DNA: TGCGCCAGCAGCTTGGTGGCGACAAAGCCCGACGGGGAGCTGTTTTTT

V gene: TRBV6-5
CDR3 length: 11
clone size: once
J gene: TRBJ1-2
D gene: NA
CDR3 protein: CASSYDVGYTF
CDR3 DNA: TGTGCCAGCAGTTACGACGTGGGCTACACCTTC

V gene: TRBV18
CDR3 length: 13
clone size: NA
J gene: TRBJ2-7
D gene: NA
CDR3 protein: CASSPPTSNEQYF
CDR3 DNA: TGTGCCAGCTCACCACCGACCAGCAACGAGCAGTACTTC

V gene: TRBV2
CDR3 length: 10
clone size: NA
J gene: TRBJ2-7
D gene: NA
CDR3 protein: CASRNYEQYF
CDR3 DNA: TGTGCCAGCAGAAACTACGAGCAGTACTTC

V gene: TRBV18
CDR3 length: 13
clone size: NA
J gene: TRBJ2-1
D gene: NA
CDR3 protein: CASSPDSANEQFF
CDR3 DNA: TGTGCCAGCTCACCCGACTCGGCCAATGAGCAGTTCTTC

V gene: TRBV7-7
CDR3 length: 14
clone size: NA
J gene: TRBJ2-5
D gene: TRBD1
CDR3 protein: CASSQTGPQETQYF
CDR3 DNA: TGTGCTAGCAGCCAGACAGGGCCCCAAGAGACCCAGTACTTC

V gene: TRBV2
CDR3 length: 14
clone size: NA
J gene: TRBJ1-1
D gene: NA
CDR3 protein: CASRGLTENTEAFF
CDR3 DNA: TGTGCCAGCAGGGGATTGACGGAGAACACTGAAGCTTTCTTT

V gene: TRBV9
CDR3 length: 13
clone size: few
J gene: TRBJ1-1
D gene: NA
CDR3 protein: CASSALDYTEAFF
CDR3 DNA: TGTGCCAGCAGCGCCCTAGATTACACTGAAGCTTTCTTT

V gene: TRBV11-1
CDR3 length: 13
clone size: NA
J gene: TRBJ1-4
D gene: TRBD1
CDR3 protein: CASSFPGGEKLFF
CDR3 DNA: TGTGCCAGCAGCTTTCCAGGGGGTGAAAAACTGTTTTTT

V gene: TRBV5-1
CDR3 length: 16
clone size: NA
J gene: TRBJ2-1
D gene: NA
CDR3 protein: CASSPPRGVFYNEQFF
CDR3 DNA: TGCGCCAGCAGCCCCCCCAGAGGGGTCTTCTACAATGAGCAGTTCTTC